This section outlines one T cell receptor (beta chain) sequence together with its context. The sample comes from a study of blood T cell repertoires in COVID-19. Study-level background: Some COVID-19 samples were acute and others convalescent; all came from the United States, Italy and Spain.

Authors' analysis steps: Amplification of reference gene primers provided the estimated nucleated cell counts. Only in-frame clones appear in the TCRdb table, and some are missing; sequencing was by immunoSEQ multiplex PCR. V and J calls and clone size are those listed in that table; D and trimming were worked out from the DNA. This sample has 60,000 to 85,000 clones, with 60% to 80% found just once. Trimming removed 6 bases from V and 7 bases from J, with 16 bases in between. Germline CDR1 is MNHNY and CDR2 is SVGAGI (reference sequence). This CDR3 has 14 amino acids. Input material: peripheral blood. This TCR derives from a human donor in a cohort sampled during active COVID-19. The chain joins TRBV6-6 to TRBJ2-4; D might be TRBD1 (7 bases). CDR3 nucleotides: TGTGCCAGCAGGACCCCAGGGGGGCGGAACATTCAGTACTTC. Translation gives CASRTPGGRNIQYF.